The 27 T cell receptor beta chains below all came from one sample that was sequenced in a study of CD8+ T cells in alopecia areata. RNA was isolated and reverse transcribed to cDNA, the sequencing template. Produced via immunoSEQ multiplex PCR; TCRdb's table is partial and in-frame only. Listed for the sample are around 100,000 clones, none seen a single time. Sequencing was carried out using lesional skin. All receptors come from a C3H/HeJ mouse with alopecia areata. The mouse strain carries the MHC haplotype H2-k.

Worth noting for this clone: Gene names are mouse gene names. The read is 4 residues too short to cover the CDR3 end, so that end is filled in from the germline J gene. The chain uses TRBV19 and TRBJ2-3; 8 nucleotides match TRBD2. This CDR3 region has 16 residues. Losses at the gene ends were 4 bases for V and 0 bases for J; bases not matched to a gene: 7. Per germline, CDR1 FNHDT and CDR2 SITEND (reference sequence). CDR3 sequence reads: CASSPLGENSAETLYF. The CDR3 DNA, read in part, is TGTGCCAGCAGTCCACTGGGGGAGAATAGTGCAGAA.

This clone was counted ten times or more. Gene names refer to mouse genes. CDR3 sequence: CASSDPGQDSNERLFF. CDR3 bases read: TGTGCCAGCAGTGACCCGGGACAGGATTCCAACGAA. The rearrangement uses TRBV13-3 and TRBJ1-4, with 8 bases that match TRBD1. Sequencing ends 4 residues short of the CDR3 end; the germline J gene provides the rest. J lost 1 base, V lost 2 bases, and 4 bases had no gene match. The V gene's germline CDR1 is NNHDY and CDR2 SYVADS. This CDR3 spans 16 amino acids.

In the case of this clone: Mouse gene names apply. The read stops 4 residues short of the end of the CDR3; the missing end is completed from the germline J gene. The chain joins TRBV13-3 to TRBJ2-3; 9 positions agree with TRBD1. Trimming removed 3 bases from V and 3 bases from J; junction bases left unmatched: 5. This CDR3 is 15 amino acids long. Germline loops: CDR1 NNHDY, CDR2 SYVADS. The covered CDR3 bases are TGTGCCAGCAGTGGGACAGGGGAAAGAGCAGAA. It yields the protein CASSGTGERAE. The complete CDR3 protein is CASSGTGERAETLYF.

Turning to this clone: The germline and genes are mouse ones. The missing CDR3 end, 4 residues past where the read stops, is filled in from the germline J gene. V gene TRBV1 combines with J gene TRBJ1-1, with D possibly TRBD1 on 5 matching bases. Trimming left V 1 base short and J 0 bases short, with 12 bases between. The CDR3 is made up of 16 amino acids. Germline values: CDR1 NSQYPW, CDR2 LRSPGD (reference sequence). The CDR3 protein is CTCSAGGGHANTEVFF. Incomplete CDR3 DNA: TGCACCTGCAGTGCAGGAGGAGGACACGCAAACACA.

In regard to this clone: Gene and germline names: mouse. Incomplete CDR3 DNA: TGTGCCAGCAGTGGGGGGACAGGGGGCTCAGAA. This gives the protein CASSGGTGGSE. The whole CDR3 reads CASSGGTGGSETLYF. This sequence joins TRBV13-3 and TRBJ2-3; 12 nucleotides align to TRBD1. The read ends 4 residues early relative to the CDR3; the germline J gene fills the gap. V gave up 3 bases and J gave up 4 bases; unmatched junction bases: 3. This CDR3 region has 15 residues. Germline V gene sequence: CDR1 NNHDY, CDR2 SYVADS.

Concerning this clone: Germline and genes: mouse. The CDR3 end is not reached by the read, which stops 4 residues before it; the germline J gene fills it in. The chain links TRBV17 to TRBJ1-2; 8 bases map to TRBD1. This CDR3 has 13 residues. Germline-derived CDR1 and CDR2 are MNHDT and YYDKIL. The V and J ends lost 8 bases and 1 base, in that order; junction bases with no gene match: 3. The CDR3 DNA, read in part, is TGTGCTAGCCGGACAGGGAAAAACTCC. It encodes CASRTGKNS. The CDR3 as a whole reads CASRTGKNSDYTF.

This clone was counted only a few times. Gene names refer to mouse genes. The observed sequence ends 4 residues before the CDR3 terminus, with the missing tail filled in from the germline J gene. This chain links TRBV13-3 with TRBJ1-4, with TRBD1 matching 11 bases. Germline V gene data show CDR1 as NNHDY and CDR2 as SYVADS. CDR3 length equals 16 residues. V trimming: 0 bases; J trimming: 6 bases; junction bases outside the gene matches: 4. Incomplete CDR3 DNA: TGTGCCAGCAGTGATGCTCCGGGACAGGGGGACGAA. Protein sequence: CASSDAPGQGDE. The complete CDR3 protein is CASSDAPGQGDERLFF.

This clone was found a few times. The germline and genes are mouse ones. Read coverage stops 4 residues before the CDR3 terminus; the germline J gene supplies the remainder. The chain couples TRBV5 to TRBJ2-2; maybe TRBD2 (5 bases). Per the germline V gene, CDR1 is LGHNA and CDR2 is YNLKQL (reference sequence). V shed 0 bases and J shed 0 bases, with 8 bases lying between them. This CDR3 is built from 16 residues. The CDR3 region is CASSQELGSNTGQLYF. Partial CDR3 DNA: TGTGCCAGCAGCCAAGAGCTGGGATCAAACACCGGG.

This clone was observed a handful of times. Gene names denote mouse genes. The read ends 4 residues shy of where the CDR3 ends; the end is completed using the germline J gene. The chain is built from TRBV13-2 and TRBJ2-5; TRBD2 matches at 10 bases. This CDR3 comprises 15 residues. The germline V gene has CDR1 NNHNN and CDR2 SYGAGS (reference sequence). The part of the CDR3 DNA that was read is TGTGCCAGCGGTGATGATGACTGGGGGGAAGAC. Protein: CASGDDDWGED. The whole CDR3 region reads CASGDDDWGEDTQYF.

This clone was detected ten times or more. These gene names are mouse names. The read ends 4 residues shy of where the CDR3 ends; the end is completed using the germline J gene. This chain joins TRBV13-3 and TRBJ2-3; 9 nucleotides align to TRBD1. V trimming: 5 bases; J trimming: 4 bases; junction bases outside the gene matches: 5. The length of the CDR3 is 14 residues. Germline CDR1 reads NNHDY; CDR2 reads SYVADS. CDR3: CASSAGTGTETLYF. CDR3 DNA (partial): TGTGCCAGCAGCGCCGGGACAGGGACAGAA.

The sample holds a few counts of this clone. Mouse gene names apply. The sequenced fragment ends 4 residues before the CDR3 boundary, so the rest is inferred from the germline J gene. This sequence joins TRBV17 and TRBJ2-7, with 9 nucleotides matching TRBD1. Germline V gene data show CDR1 as MNHDT and CDR2 as YYDKIL. CDR3 length: 14 residues. Germline trimming cut 5 bases from V and 1 base from J; bases unmatched to any gene: 3. The CDR3 loop reads CASSPGQGSYEQYF. The sequenced part of the CDR3 DNA is TGTGCTAGCAGTCCGGGACAGGGTTCCTAT. The whole variable domain, filled in from reference TRBV17 and TRBJ2-7, reads DTTVKQNPRYKLARVGKPVNLICSQTMNHDTMYWYQKKPNQAPKLLLFYYDKILNREADTFEKFQSSRPNNSFCSLYIGSAGLEYSAMYLCASSPGQGSYEQYFGPGTRLTVL.

Turning to this clone: Gene names are mouse gene names. The read finishes 4 residues shy of the CDR3 end, and the germline J gene is used to complete it. The rearrangement uses TRBV3 and TRBJ2-5, with a possible D match to TRBD1 (5 bases). CDR3 length: 14 residues. Germline CDR1 and CDR2: SNHLY and FYNGKV (reference sequence). The V end was cut by 6 bases, the J end by 0 bases, with 10 bases between. CDR3 residues: CASRADSNQDTQYF. CDR3 bases read: TGTGCCAGCAGGGCCGACAGTAACCAAGAC.

A word on this clone: Genes and germline come from the mouse. The read terminates 4 residues ahead of where the CDR3 ends, so the germline J gene completes it. The rearrangement links TRBV1 to TRBJ2-1; TRBD1 aligns across 7 bases. The CDR3 sequence is 13 residues long. Germline loops: CDR1 NSQYPW, CDR2 LRSPGD (reference sequence). The CDR3 DNA, read in part, is TGCACCTGCAGTACAGGGGTTTCGGCT. Its protein product is CTCSTGVSA. The full CDR3 reads CTCSTGVSAEQFF.

A word on this clone: Gene and germline names: mouse. CDR3 DNA (partial): TGCACCTGCAGTTCTCGGACAGGGTCCAACGAA. This sequence encodes CTCSSRTGSNE. The full CDR3 is CTCSSRTGSNERLFF. The V call is TRBV1, the J call TRBJ1-4; 8 bases are shared with TRBD1. The read halts 4 residues ahead of the CDR3 end, with the missing end drawn from the germline J gene. The CDR3 loop spans 15 amino acids. V was clipped by 5 bases and J by 2 bases; unmatched bases: 4. CDR1 and CDR2 (germline): NSQYPW, LRSPGD (reference sequence).

This clone has at least ten counts. Gene names and germline match the mouse. The CDR3 end falls 4 residues outside the read, so it is completed with the germline J gene. This chain connects TRBV19 to TRBJ2-1; 12 nucleotides line up with TRBD2. This CDR3 contains 14 residues. Germline lookup yields CDR1 FNHDT and CDR2 SITEND (reference sequence). The CDR3 here is CASSIDWGGAEQFF. Incomplete CDR3 DNA: TGTGCCAGCAGTATCGACTGGGGGGGCGCT.

This clone has a handful of counts. Mouse germline and gene names are used. CDR3 loop: CASSDIWGANPETNTGQLYF. The CDR3 DNA, read in part, is TGTGCCAGCAGTGATATCTGGGGGGCGAACCCCGAGACAAACACCGGG. The V and J genes are TRBV13-3 and TRBJ2-2, with 8 bases lining up with TRBD2. The read halts 4 residues ahead of the CDR3 end, with the missing end drawn from the germline J gene. Germline V lookup: CDR1 NNHDY, CDR2 SYVADS. The CDR3 consists of 20 residues. After removal of 1 base from V and 0 bases from J, the junction contained 14 bases not matched to a gene.

Regarding this clone: Gene names are the mouse ones. CDR3 region: CASSPLGGEAEQFF. The sequenced part of the CDR3 DNA is TGTGCCAGCAGCCCCCTGGGGGGCGAGGCT. This chain joins TRBV19 and TRBJ2-1, with 8 bases aligning to TRBD2. Read coverage stops 4 residues before the CDR3 terminus; the germline J gene supplies the remainder. This CDR3 comprises 14 residues. Germline V gene data show CDR1 as FNHDT and CDR2 as SITEND (reference sequence).

This clone has only a few counts. Any gene name here is a mouse gene name. The read terminates 4 residues ahead of where the CDR3 ends, so the germline J gene completes it. The chain recombines TRBV1 with TRBJ2-5; the match to TRBD1 covers 9 bases. Germline-derived CDR1 and CDR2 are NSQYPW and LRSPGD (reference sequence). The CDR3 extends over 14 amino acids. CDR3 DNA, as far as it was read: TGCACCTGCAGTTCCGGGACAGGGACAGAC. Protein: CTCSSGTGTD. The whole CDR3 protein is CTCSSGTGTDTQYF. Looking up the rest from reference TRBV1 and TRBJ2-5 gives the full variable domain: VTLLEQNPRWRLVPRGQAVNLRCILKNSQYPWMSWYQQDLQKQLQWLFTLRSPGDKEVKSLPGADYLATRVTDTELRLQVANMSQGRTLYCTCSSGTGTDTQYFGPGTRLLVL.

This clone was counted at least ten times. Mouse gene names and germline throughout. The CDR3 end lies 4 residues beyond the end of the read and is filled in from the germline J gene. This sequence joins TRBV13-3 and TRBJ2-7, with 9 bases aligning to TRBD2. J lost 0 bases, V lost 4 bases, and 5 bases had no gene match. CDR3 length equals 15 residues. Germline V gene sequence: CDR1 NNHDY, CDR2 SYVADS. The CDR3 bases that were read are TGTGCCAGCAGTCCTTCTGGGGGGGGCTCCTAT. It yields the protein CASSPSGGGSY. The entire CDR3 sequence reads CASSPSGGGSYEQYF.

The sample holds a few counts of this clone. The listed genes are named as in mouse. The CDR3 is cut off 4 residues early in the read; its end comes from the germline J gene. V and J are TRBV13-1 and TRBJ2-3, with 8 bases lining up with TRBD2. CDR3 length: 17 residues. Looked up from germline, CDR1 is NSHNY and CDR2 is SYGAGN. J was trimmed by 0 bases and V by 0 bases; bases with no gene match: 6. CDR3 DNA, as far as it was read: TGTGCCAGCAGTGATGCACTGGGGGAGACTAGTGCAGAA. It encodes CASSDALGETSAE. The whole CDR3 region reads CASSDALGETSAETLYF.

This clone was seen only a few times. Mouse gene names and germline throughout. From the germline J gene comes the end of the CDR3, since the read stops 4 residues before it. The gene calls are TRBV19 and TRBJ1-4; TRBD1 aligns across 7 bases. This CDR3 is built from 16 residues. V shed 2 bases, J shed 0 bases, and the junction held 4 bases outside the gene matches. CDR1 is FNHDT, CDR2 SITEND, per germline (reference sequence). The covered CDR3 bases are TGTGCCAGCAGTATCGGGGACAGATTTTCCAACGAA. Translated: CASSIGDRFSNE. The CDR3 as a whole reads CASSIGDRFSNERLFF.

Details on this clone: Gene names refer to mouse genes. The missing CDR3 end, 4 residues past where the read stops, is filled in from the germline J gene. V is TRBV12-1 and J is TRBJ2-1; perhaps TRBD2 as D (5 bases). Germline lookup yields CDR1 SGHSN and CDR2 HYEKVE. The CDR3 consists of 14 residues. The V and J ends lost 3 bases and 1 base respectively, with 9 bases between them. CDR3 residues: CASSELVNYAEQFF. The CDR3 DNA, read in part, is TGTGCCAGCTCTGAACTGGTGAACTATGCT.

This clone was observed a handful of times. Genes and germline come from the mouse. The sequence runs out 4 residues before the end of the CDR3; the remainder is reconstructed from the germline J gene. The sample contains more than one DNA sequence encoding this CDR3. The chain couples TRBV19 to TRBJ2-7, with TRBD2 identical over 10 bases. This CDR3 is built from 14 residues. From germline, CDR1 is FNHDT and CDR2 SITEND (reference sequence). This CDR3 is CASTPDWGIYEQYF. The covered CDR3 bases are TGTGCCAGCACCCCGGACTGGGGGATATAT. The complete variable domain, with remaining parts taken from reference TRBV19 and TRBJ2-7, reads GGIITQTPKFLIGQEGQKLTLKCQQNFNHDTMYWYRQDSGKGLRLIYYSITENDLQKGDLSEGYDASREKKSSFSLTVTSAQKNEMAVFLCASTPDWGIYEQYFGPGTRLTVL.

This clone has a handful of counts. Gene names refer to mouse genes. The read falls 4 residues short of the CDR3 end, and the missing part is taken from the germline J gene. This chain connects TRBV13-3 to TRBJ2-3, with 8 bases aligning to TRBD2. V was pared by 1 base and J by 3 bases, with 4 bases of the junction left unmatched. Germline CDR1 reads NNHDY; CDR2 reads SYVADS. CDR3 length: 15 amino acids. The CDR3 protein is CASSDLLGGAETLYF. Partial CDR3 DNA: TGTGCCAGCAGTGATCTGCTGGGGGGAGCAGAA.

Notes on this clone: Gene names are the mouse ones. The read ends 4 residues before the CDR3 terminus; that terminus is restored from the germline J gene. V usage is TRBV1 and J usage is TRBJ1-1; D is possibly TRBD1 (5 bases). The CDR3 contains 16 residues. The V gene's germline CDR1 is NSQYPW and CDR2 LRSPGD (reference sequence). Trimming took 0 bases from V and 3 from J, leaving 14 bases between them. The CDR3: CTCSADLAGRDTEVFF. CDR3 DNA, as far as it was read: TGCACCTGCAGTGCAGATCTGGCAGGGAGGGACACA.

As to this clone: Gene and germline names: mouse. The read stops 4 residues short of the end of the CDR3; the missing end is completed from the germline J gene. This sequence joins TRBV19 and TRBJ2-1, with 8 bases identical to TRBD1. V lost 2 bases and J lost 5; bases outside the gene matches: 3. This CDR3 spans 14 amino acids. CDR1 is FNHDT and CDR2 is SITEND in the germline V gene (reference sequence). The CDR3 reads CASSMTGVHAEQFF. CDR3 DNA (partial): TGTGCCAGCAGTATGACAGGGGTCCATGCT.

In its sample, this clone was seen a few times. The gene names given are mouse names. Read coverage stops 4 residues before the CDR3 terminus; the germline J gene supplies the remainder. This chain joins TRBV19 and TRBJ2-1; 10 bases are a match to TRBD2. Germline V lookup: CDR1 FNHDT, CDR2 SITEND (reference sequence). The CDR3 is made up of 13 amino acids. CDR3: CASKTGGWAEQFF. CDR3 bases read: TGTGCCAGCAAGACTGGGGGGTGGGCT.